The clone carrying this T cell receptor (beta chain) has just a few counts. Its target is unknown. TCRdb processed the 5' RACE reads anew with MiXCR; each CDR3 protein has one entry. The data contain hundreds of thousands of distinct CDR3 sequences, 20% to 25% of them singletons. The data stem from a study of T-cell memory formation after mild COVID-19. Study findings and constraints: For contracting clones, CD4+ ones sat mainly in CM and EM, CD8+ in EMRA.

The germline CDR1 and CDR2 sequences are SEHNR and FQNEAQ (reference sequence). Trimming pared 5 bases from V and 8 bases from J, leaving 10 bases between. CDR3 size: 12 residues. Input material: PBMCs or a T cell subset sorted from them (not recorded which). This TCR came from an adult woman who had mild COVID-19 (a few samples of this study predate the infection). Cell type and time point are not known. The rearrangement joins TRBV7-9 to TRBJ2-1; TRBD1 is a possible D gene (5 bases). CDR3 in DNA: TGTGCCAGCAGCGACAGAGTCCATGAGCAGTTCTTC. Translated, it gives CASSDRVHEQFF. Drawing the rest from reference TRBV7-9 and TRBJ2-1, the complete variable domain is DTGVSQNPRHKITKRGQNVTFRCDPISEHNRLYWYRQTLGQGPEFLTYFQNEAQLEKSRLLSDRFSAERPKGSFSTLEIQRTEQGDSAMYLCASSDRVHEQFFGPGTRLTVL.